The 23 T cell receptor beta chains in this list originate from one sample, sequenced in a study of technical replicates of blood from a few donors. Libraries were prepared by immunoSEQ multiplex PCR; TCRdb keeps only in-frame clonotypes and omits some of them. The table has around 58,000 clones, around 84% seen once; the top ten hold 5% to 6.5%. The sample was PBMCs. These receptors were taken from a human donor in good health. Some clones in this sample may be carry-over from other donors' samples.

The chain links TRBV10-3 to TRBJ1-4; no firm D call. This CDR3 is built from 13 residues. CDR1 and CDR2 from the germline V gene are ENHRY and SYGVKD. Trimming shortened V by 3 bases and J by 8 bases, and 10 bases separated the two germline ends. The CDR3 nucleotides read TGTGCCATCAGTGATCCCTTGGGCGAAAAACTGTTTTTT. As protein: CAISDPLGEKLFF.

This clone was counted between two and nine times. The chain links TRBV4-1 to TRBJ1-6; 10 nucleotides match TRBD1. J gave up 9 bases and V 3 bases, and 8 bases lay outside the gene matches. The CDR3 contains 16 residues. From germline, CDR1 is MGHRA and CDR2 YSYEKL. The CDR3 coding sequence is TGCGCCAGCAGCCAGATCCCGGGACAGGGGAGTTCACCCCTCCACTTT. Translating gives CASSQIPGQGSSPLHF.

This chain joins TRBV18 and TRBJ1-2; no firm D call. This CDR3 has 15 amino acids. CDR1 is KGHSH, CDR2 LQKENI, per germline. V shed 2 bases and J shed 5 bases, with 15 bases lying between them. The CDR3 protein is CASSPDSRGNYGYTF. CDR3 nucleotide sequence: TGTGCCAGCTCACCAGATTCTCGAGGGAATTATGGCTACACCTTC.

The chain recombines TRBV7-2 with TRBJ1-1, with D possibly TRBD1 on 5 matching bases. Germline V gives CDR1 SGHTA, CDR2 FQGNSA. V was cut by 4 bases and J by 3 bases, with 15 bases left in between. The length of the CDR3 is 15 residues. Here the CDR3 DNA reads TGTGCCAGCAGCTCCGGGAGGGGCGGCCACACTGAAGCTTTCTTT. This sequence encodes CASSSGRGGHTEAFF.

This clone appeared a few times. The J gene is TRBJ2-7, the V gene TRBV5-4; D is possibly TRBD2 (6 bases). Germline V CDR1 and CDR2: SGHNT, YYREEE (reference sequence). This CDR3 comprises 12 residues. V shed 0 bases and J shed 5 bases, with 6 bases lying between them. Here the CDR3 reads CASSLGGDEQYF. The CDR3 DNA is TGTGCCAGCAGCTTGGGCGGGGACGAGCAGTACTTC.

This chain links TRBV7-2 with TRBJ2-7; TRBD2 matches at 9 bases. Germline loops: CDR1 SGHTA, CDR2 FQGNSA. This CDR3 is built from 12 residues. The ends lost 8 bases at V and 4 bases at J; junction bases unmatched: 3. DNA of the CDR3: TGTGCCAGCCGGAGCGGGGGGTACGAGCAGTACTTC. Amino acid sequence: CASRSGGYEQYF.

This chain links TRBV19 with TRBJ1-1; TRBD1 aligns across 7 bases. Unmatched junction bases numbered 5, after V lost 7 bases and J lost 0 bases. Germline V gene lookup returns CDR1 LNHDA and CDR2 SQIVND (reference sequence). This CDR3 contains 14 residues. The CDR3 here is CASTWDRMNTEAFF. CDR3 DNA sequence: TGTGCCAGTACTTGGGACAGAATGAACACTGAAGCTTTCTTT.

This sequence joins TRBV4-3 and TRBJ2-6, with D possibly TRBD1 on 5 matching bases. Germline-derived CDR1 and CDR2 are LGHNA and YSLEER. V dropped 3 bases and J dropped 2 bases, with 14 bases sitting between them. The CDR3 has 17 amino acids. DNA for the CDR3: TGCGCCAGCAGCCAGGAAACCAGGGTTACTGGGGCCAACGTCCTGACTTTC. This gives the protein CASSQETRVTGANVLTF.

CDR3 bases: TGCGCCAGCAGCCACTTAGCGGGGGGAAACAATGAGCAGTTCTTC. This encodes CASSHLAGGNNEQFF. The chain uses TRBV4-1 and TRBJ2-1, with 10 positions matching TRBD2. The CDR3 is 15 residues long. V lost 3 bases, J lost 5 bases, and 4 bases stayed unmatched. From germline, CDR1 is MGHRA and CDR2 YSYEKL.

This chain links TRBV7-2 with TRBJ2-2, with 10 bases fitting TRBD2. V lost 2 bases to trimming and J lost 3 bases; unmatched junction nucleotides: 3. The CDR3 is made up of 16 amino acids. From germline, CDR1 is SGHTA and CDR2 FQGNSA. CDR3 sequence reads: CASSLPAGGDTGELFF. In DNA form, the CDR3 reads TGTGCCAGCAGCTTACCAGCGGGAGGGGACACCGGGGAGCTGTTTTTT. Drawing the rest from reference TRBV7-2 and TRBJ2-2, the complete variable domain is GAGVSQSPSNKVTEKGKDVELRCDPISGHTALYWYRQSLGQGLEFLIYFQGNSAPDKSGLPSDRFSAERTGGSVSTLTIQRTQQEDSAVYLCASSLPAGGDTGELFFGEGSRLTVL.

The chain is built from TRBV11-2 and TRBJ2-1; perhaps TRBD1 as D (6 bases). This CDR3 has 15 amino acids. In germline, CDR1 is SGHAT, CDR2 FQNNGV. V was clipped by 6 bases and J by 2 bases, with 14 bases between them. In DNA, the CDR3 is TGTGCCAGCAGTCCTGTCAGGGGCGCCTACAATGAGCAGTTCTTC. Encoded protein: CASSPVRGAYNEQFF.

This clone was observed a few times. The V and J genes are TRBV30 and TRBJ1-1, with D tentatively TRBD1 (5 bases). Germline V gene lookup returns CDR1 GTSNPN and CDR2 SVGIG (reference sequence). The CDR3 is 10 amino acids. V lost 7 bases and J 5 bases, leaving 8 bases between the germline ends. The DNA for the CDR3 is TGTGCCTCCAGGGTGACTGAAGCTTTCTTT. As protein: CASRVTEAFF.

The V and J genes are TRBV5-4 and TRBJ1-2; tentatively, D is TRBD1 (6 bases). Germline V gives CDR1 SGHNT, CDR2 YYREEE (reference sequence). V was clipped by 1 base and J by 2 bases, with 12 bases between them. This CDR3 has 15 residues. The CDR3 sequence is CASSLSQGYNYGYTF. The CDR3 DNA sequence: TGTGCCAGCAGCTTGTCGCAGGGGTACAACTATGGCTACACCTTC.

CDR3 in DNA: TGTGCCAGCAGCGTCGCGGGGGACACCGACACAGATACGCAGTATTTT. Amino acid sequence: CASSVAGDTDTDTQYF. V and J are TRBV9 and TRBJ2-3, with a possible D match to TRBD2 (7 bases). CDR1 is SGDLS, CDR2 YYNGEE, per germline. The V end was cut by 2 bases, the J end by 2 bases, with 15 bases between. CDR3 size: 16 residues.

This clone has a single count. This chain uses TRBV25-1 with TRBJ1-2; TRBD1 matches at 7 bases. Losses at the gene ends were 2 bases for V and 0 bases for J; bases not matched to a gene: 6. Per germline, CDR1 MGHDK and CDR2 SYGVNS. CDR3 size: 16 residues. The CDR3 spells CASSEPGTEANYGYTF. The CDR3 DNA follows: TGTGCCAGCAGTGAACCGGGGACAGAGGCTAACTATGGCTACACCTTC.

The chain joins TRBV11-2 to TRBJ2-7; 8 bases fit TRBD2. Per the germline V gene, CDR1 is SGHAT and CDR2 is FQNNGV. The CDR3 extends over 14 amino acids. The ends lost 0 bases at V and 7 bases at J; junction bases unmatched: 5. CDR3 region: CASSLDVVAGEQYF. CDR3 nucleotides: TGTGCCAGCAGCTTAGATGTGGTAGCGGGGGAGCAGTACTTC.

CDR3 DNA sequence: TGTGCCAGCAGCGTAGTCCCCGGAGAGACCCAGTACTTC. It specifies CASSVVPGETQYF. The chain uses TRBV9 and TRBJ2-5; the D is unclear. This CDR3 has 13 amino acids. Germline V gene sequence: CDR1 SGDLS, CDR2 YYNGEE. V was clipped by 0 bases and J by 4 bases, with 7 bases between them.

The CDR3, as DNA: TGCAGCGTAAAAGGGGCGTCCTACGAGCAGTACTTC. It is translated as CSVKGASYEQYF. The gene calls are TRBV29-1 and TRBJ2-7; a weak D match, TRBD1 (5 bases). The V and J ends lost 6 bases and 1 base respectively, with 10 bases between them. CDR3 size: 12 residues. The germline CDR1 and CDR2 sequences are SQVTM and ANQGSEA.

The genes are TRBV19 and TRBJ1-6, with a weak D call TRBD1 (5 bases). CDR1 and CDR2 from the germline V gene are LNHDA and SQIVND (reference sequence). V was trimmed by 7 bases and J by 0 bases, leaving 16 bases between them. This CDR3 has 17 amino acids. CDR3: CASKITGMSSYNSPLHF. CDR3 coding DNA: TGTGCCAGTAAGATTACAGGAATGAGCTCCTATAATTCACCCCTCCACTTT.

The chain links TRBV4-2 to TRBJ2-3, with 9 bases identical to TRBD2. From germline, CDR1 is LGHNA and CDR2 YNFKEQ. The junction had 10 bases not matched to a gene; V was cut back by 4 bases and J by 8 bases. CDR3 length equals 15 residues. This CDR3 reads CASSLNSGGGATQYF. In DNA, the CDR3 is TGTGCCAGCAGCCTCAATAGCGGGGGAGGGGCTACGCAGTATTTT.

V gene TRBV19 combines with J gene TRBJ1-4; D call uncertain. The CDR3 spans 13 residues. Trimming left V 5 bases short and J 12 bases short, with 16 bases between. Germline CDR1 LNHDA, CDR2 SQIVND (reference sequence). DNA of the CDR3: TGTGCCAGTAGTCGCCGAGCTGAGGTGGAACTGTTTTTT. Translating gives CASSRRAEVELFF.

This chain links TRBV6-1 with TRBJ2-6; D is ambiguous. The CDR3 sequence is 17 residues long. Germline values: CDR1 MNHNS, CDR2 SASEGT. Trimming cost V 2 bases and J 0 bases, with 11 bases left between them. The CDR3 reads CASSERTQSSGANVLTF. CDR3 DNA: TGTGCCAGCAGTGAAAGAACACAGAGCTCTGGGGCCAACGTCCTGACTTTC.

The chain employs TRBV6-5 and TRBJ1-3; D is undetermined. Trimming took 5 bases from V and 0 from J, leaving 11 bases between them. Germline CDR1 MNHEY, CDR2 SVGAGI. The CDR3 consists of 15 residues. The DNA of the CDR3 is TGTGCCAGCAGTAGACAAGGGAGCTCTGGAAACACCATATATTTT. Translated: CASSRQGSSGNTIYF.